The rows below give T cell receptor beta chains drawn from one sample of a study of Ad26.COV2.S vaccination and SARS-CoV-2 variants. Profiled with immunoSEQ multiplex PCR; TCRdb holds only in-frame clones, not every one. The sample contains approximately 420,000 clones, approximately 91% of which appear only once. The sample in question was peripheral blood, obtained in a trial of Ad26.COV2.S vaccine versus placebo. These receptors were taken from a person aged 18-65 years who received the Ad26.COV2.S COVID-19 vaccine or a placebo. Both conserved end residues are part of each CDR3. The D gene is left open where the match is weak. A clone size is listed for some rows: how often the clone was seen (once, few, many), or a class if it is expanded.

- - TRBJ2-4 TRBV4-1 TGCGCCAGCAGCCAAGATTGGGCGGCCGCACTCCACTTC CASSQDWAAALHF
- TRBD2 TRBJ2-7 TRBV7-2 TGTGCCAGCAGCCTAGCGGGGTCATCCTACGAGCAGTACTTC CASSLAGSSYEQYF
- - TRBJ1-1 TRBV7-9 TGTGCCAGCAGCGTTCCTCAGGGGAAAGTTTTCTTT CASSVPQGKVFF
- TRBD1 TRBJ1-4 TRBV2 TGTGCCAGGGGGTGGGACAGAAAAGTAACTAATGAAAAACTGTTTTTT CARGWDRKVTNEKLFF
few - TRBJ1-6 TRBV5-1 TGCGCCAGCAGCTTGGCGCCACAGTCGTCGAATTCACCCCTCCACTTT CASSLAPQSSNSPLHF
- - TRBJ2-3 TRBV5-6 TGTGCCAGCAGCCCCCTCGTAGGTAGCGGATACACAGATACGCAGTATTTT CASSPLVGSGYTDTQYF
- - TRBJ2-5 TRBV27 TGTGCCAGCAGTCCCTCGTACCAAGAGACCCAGTACTTC CASSPSYQETQYF
- - TRBJ1-1 TRBV5-4 TGTGCCAGCAGCTTGGGATCTACGGGGAACACTGAAGCTTTCTTT CASSLGSTGNTEAFF
- - TRBJ1-4 TRBV12-3/TRBV12-4 TGTGCCAGCAGTTTACGAGGAGCTGAAAAACTGTTTTTT CASSLRGAEKLFF
few - TRBJ1-6 TRBV5-4 TGTGCCAGCAGCCTAGGACCGCTTGATTCACCCCTCCACTTT CASSLGPLDSPLHF
- - TRBJ1-1 TRBV19 TGTGCCAGTAGTGCTTTCAGGGCTGAAGCTTTCTTT CASSAFRAEAFF
few TRBD1 TRBJ1-2 TRBV5-4 TGTGCCAGCAGCTCCCGGGACAGGGGAAGGGGCTATGGCTACACCTTC CASSSRDRGRGYGYTF
- TRBD1 TRBJ1-4 TRBV6-5 TGTGCCAGCAGCAGGGGGCAGTGGGATGAAAAACTGTTTTTT CASSRGQWDEKLFF
- - TRBJ2-7 TRBV27 TGTGCCAGCAGTTCCCCCCCGGGCGAGCAGTACTTC CASSSPPGEQYF
once - TRBJ2-3 TRBV5-1 TGCGCCAGCAGCGGGGGTGATACGCAGTATTTT CASSGGDTQYF
- TRBD2 TRBJ2-1 TRBV5-4 TGTGCCAGCAGCCCCGCCTCCCCAAGCGGGGGGAATGAGCAGTTCTTC CASSPASPSGGNEQFF
- - TRBJ1-4 TRBV6-5 TGTGCCAGCAGCAGTCGCGGCAGGGCTAATGAAAAACTGTTTTTT CASSSRGRANEKLFF
- - TRBJ1-1 TRBV6-6 TGTGCCAGCAAACTCGACGGCCGGGTCAGCACTGAAGCTTTCTTT CASKLDGRVSTEAFF
- - TRBJ2-5 TRBV5-1 TGCGCCAGCGGCGTCGTCGGGTTGGGACAAGAGACCCAGTACTTC CASGVVGLGQETQYF